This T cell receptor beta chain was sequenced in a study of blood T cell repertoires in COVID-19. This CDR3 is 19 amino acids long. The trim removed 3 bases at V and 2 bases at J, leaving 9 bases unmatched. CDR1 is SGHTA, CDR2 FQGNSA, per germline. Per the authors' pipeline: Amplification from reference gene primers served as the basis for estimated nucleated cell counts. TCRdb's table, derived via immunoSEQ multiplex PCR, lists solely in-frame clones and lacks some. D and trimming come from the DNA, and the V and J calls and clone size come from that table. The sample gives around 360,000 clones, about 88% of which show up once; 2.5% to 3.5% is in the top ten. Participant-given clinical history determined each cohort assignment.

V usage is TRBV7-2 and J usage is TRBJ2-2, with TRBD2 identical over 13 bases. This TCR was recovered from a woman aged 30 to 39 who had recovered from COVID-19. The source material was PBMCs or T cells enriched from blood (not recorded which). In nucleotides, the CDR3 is TGTGCCAGCAGCTTCGGACTAGCGGGAGTCATGGGAAACACCGGGGAGCTGTTTTTT. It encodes CASSFGLAGVMGNTGELFF.